Reported below is one T cell receptor beta chain. The sample belongs to a study of control samples from healthy donors and cancer patients. The repertoire was sequenced with immunoSEQ multiplex PCR; TCRdb's copy has only in-frame clones and lacks some. The sample includes some 71,000 clones, 90% of them seen just once. In germline, CDR1 is SGHRS, CDR2 YFSETQ. This CDR3 is 15 amino acids long. V lost 3 bases, J lost 0 bases, and 4 bases stayed unmatched. Sequenced input: PBMCs. The origin of this receptor is a woman aged 50 to 60 with colorectal cancer. This chain connects TRBV5-1 to TRBJ1-1; TRBD1 matches at 8 bases. The CDR3 DNA reads as TGCGCCAGCAGCTGGACAGGGCAGATGAACACTGAAGCTTTCTTT. Translation gives CASSWTGQMNTEAFF.